These 14 T cell receptor beta chains came from one sample sequenced in a study of blood T cells in healthy people across ages (dated by TCRdb to the mid-2010s). Library generation was performed with 5' RACE. Sequencing was performed on an Illumina HiSeq 2500. A second roughly 7 to 11 cycle PCR used a sample-barcoded 5' primer and a J-beta primer mix. TCRdb cleaned the public reads at Q25 with fastp, built clones with MiXCR and kept in-frame beta chains. When rows share a CDR3 protein, they turn into one entry using the most common DNA and genes. The sample table lists 850,000 to 1,100,000 distinct CDR3 sequences, around two fifths of them with a count of one. The ten largest account for about an eighth of the sample. The sequenced sample consisted of blood. These receptors originate from a man in his late teens or twenties in good health.

This clonotype was recorded a few times. The V and J genes are TRBV5-1 and TRBJ1-4; D is unresolved. Germline V lookup: CDR1 SGHRS, CDR2 YFSETQ. V dropped 3 bases and J dropped 8 bases, with 17 bases sitting between them. This CDR3 spans 15 amino acids. For the CDR3, the DNA is TGCGCCAGCAGCTCCCAGGCGGGGTACGGCGAAAAACTGTTTTTT. It is translated as CASSSQAGYGEKLFF.

This clonotype was detected a few times. The chain recombines TRBV9 with TRBJ2-7; possibly TRBD1 for D (6 bases). V gave up 5 bases and J gave up 0 bases, with 18 bases separating them. CDR1 is SGDLS and CDR2 is YYNGEE in the germline V gene. CDR3 length: 16 residues. The CDR3 here is CASSQRQDVDSYEQYF. CDR3 DNA: TGTGCCAGCAGTCAAAGACAGGACGTAGACTCCTACGAGCAGTACTTC.

The chain is built from TRBV10-3 and TRBJ1-3; the match to TRBD1 covers 7 bases. The CDR3 runs 19 residues. V shed 4 bases and J 4 bases; nucleotides not matched to a gene: 19. From germline, CDR1 is ENHRY and CDR2 SYGVKD. The CDR3 DNA reads TGTGCCATCAGTGCGTTAGATACAGGGGAAACAGATCAAGGAAACACCATATATTTT. Encoded protein: CAISALDTGETDQGNTIYF.

This chain links TRBV7-2 with TRBJ2-1; no clear D. Trimming removed 5 bases at V and 4 bases at J, with 6 bases between. This CDR3 is 12 amino acids long. Germline V lookup: CDR1 SGHTA, CDR2 FQGNSA. The CDR3 here is CASSGLYNEQFF. Here the CDR3 DNA reads TGTGCCAGCAGCGGCCTATACAATGAGCAGTTCTTC.

This clonotype appeared a few times. The chain is built from TRBV12-3 or TRBV12-4 and TRBJ2-3; 8 nucleotides match TRBD1. The CDR3 has 16 residues. V was clipped by 5 bases and J by 5 bases; unmatched bases: 12. CDR3 sequence: CASSQRGRTGRDTQYF. The CDR3 bases are TGTGCCAGCAGTCAACGGGGGAGGACAGGGAGAGATACGCAGTATTTT.

A few counts support this clonotype. This chain uses TRBV12-3 or TRBV12-4 with TRBJ2-1; possibly TRBD2 for D (6 bases). Trimming left V 11 bases short and J 7 bases short, with 21 bases between. The CDR3 has 14 residues. The CDR3 reads CAGAVGGLFNEQFF. CDR3 sequence (DNA): TGTGCCGGGGCCGTCGGGGGATTGTTTAATGAGCAGTTCTTC.

The chain links TRBV29-1 to TRBJ2-2; 9 bases line up with TRBD1. Germline CDR1 and CDR2: SQVTM and ANQGSEA. This CDR3 is 16 amino acids long. The V segment lost 5 bases and the J segment 5 bases; nucleotides outside the gene matches: 12. The CDR3 nucleotides read TGCAGCGTTCCAGCACCGGGACAGGGTCGAACCGGGGAGCTGTTTTTT. Translated, it gives CSVPAPGQGRTGELFF.

The V and J genes are TRBV20-1 and TRBJ1-5, with 9 positions matching TRBD1. The CDR3 totals 17 residues. The V and J ends lost 4 bases and 0 bases, in that order; junction bases with no gene match: 10. CDR1 DFQATT and CDR2 SNEGSKA come from the germline V gene (reference sequence). The CDR3 bases are TGCAGTGCTAAAGTTAGGGGACAGGGATATAGCAATCAGCCCCAGCATTTT. It encodes CSAKVRGQGYSNQPQHF.

Note on this clonotype: At one end, the junction sequence differs from germline, possibly due to a read error. The rearrangement links TRBV20-1 to TRBJ1-1, with D unclear. Germline V lookup: CDR1 DFQATT, CDR2 SNEGSKA (reference sequence). This CDR3 has 12 residues. CDR3 amino acids: CCAEWANTEAFF. CDR3 DNA: TGCTGTGCTGAGTGGGCTAACACTGAAGCTTTCTTT.

This clonotype was seen only a few times. The chain combines TRBV2 with TRBJ1-5; D uncertain. Trimming removed 0 bases from V and 2 bases from J, with 11 bases in between. Germline V gene lookup returns CDR1 SNHLY and CDR2 FYNNEI. The CDR3 contains 16 residues. This CDR3 reads CASSEARRIGNQPQHF. The CDR3 nucleotides are TGTGCCAGCAGTGAAGCTAGGAGAATCGGCAATCAGCCCCAGCATTTT. Looking up the rest from reference TRBV2 and TRBJ1-5 gives the full variable domain: EPEVTQTPSHQVTQMGQEVILRCVPISNHLYFYWYRQILGQKVEFLVSFYNNEISEKSEIFDDQFSVERPDGSNFTLKIRSTKLEDSAMYFCASSEARRIGNQPQHFGDGTRLSIL.

Of note for this clonotype: Sequence at one end of the junction differs from germline and may be a read error. The V gene is TRBV12-3 or TRBV12-4, the J gene TRBJ2-3, with a possible D match to TRBD2 (7 bases). This CDR3 spans 15 amino acids. The CDR3 here is CASSMGGQSTDAQYF. DNA for the CDR3: TGTGCCAGCAGTATGGGGGGGCAGAGCACAGATGCGCAGTATTTT.

This clonotype was seen only a few times. The rearrangement joins TRBV6-6 to TRBJ1-2; the match to TRBD1 covers 10 bases. V shed 6 bases and J 8 bases; nucleotides not matched to a gene: 9. The CDR3 is made up of 14 amino acids. Germline CDR1 MNHNY, CDR2 SVGAGI (reference sequence). In DNA, the CDR3 is TGTGCCAGCAGCCTTCTGACAGGGGGCGACGGCTACACCTTC. It encodes CASSLLTGGDGYTF.

The V call is TRBV29-1, the J call TRBJ1-1; no clear D gene. The CDR3 covers 12 residues. The V gene lost 8 bases and the J gene lost 0 bases, with 10 bases spanning the gap. Per germline, CDR1 SQVTM and CDR2 ANQGSEA. CDR3 coding DNA: TGCAGCTCCGACGTTATGAACACTGAAGCTTTCTTT. Translation gives CSSDVMNTEAFF.

CDR3 in DNA: TGTGCCACCGAGGACGGGAATGAAAAACTGTTTTTT. It encodes CATEDGNEKLFF. The chain combines TRBV10-3 with TRBJ1-4; D uncertain. There are 12 residues in the CDR3. The ends were cut back, 10 bases at V and 5 bases at J, with 11 bases in the middle. The germline V gene has CDR1 ENHRY and CDR2 SYGVKD.